The present entry profiles one T cell receptor beta chain with its context. Its antigen is still unknown. The time point denotes: week 23, last vaccination. It was 300 ug of mutant IDH1 20-mer peptide that made up each vaccine dose, given with topical imiquimod. The data derive from a study of a mutant IDH1 vaccine in newly diagnosed glioma. Whole-study context: Vaccination of patients was performed eight times, in weeks 1, 3, 5, 7, 11, 15, 19 and 23.

The protocol was immunoSEQ multiplex PCR, while the TCRdb copy is restricted to in-frame clones and leaves out a portion. This table holds around 78,000 clones, 65% to 90% found once. This TCR was recovered from a man aged 25 to 40 with glioma. Some clones in this sample may be carry-over from other donors' samples. This sample comprised PBMCs, obtained from a glioma patient whose treatment included an IDH1 peptide vaccine.

CDR3 sequence (DNA): TGTGCCTGGAACAGCGGGGACTCCTACAATGAGCAGTTCTTC. Its translation: CAWNSGDSYNEQFF. The chain has TRBV30 and TRBJ2-1; 7 bases are a match to TRBD2. The CDR3 spans 14 residues. Trimming cost V 4 bases and J 0 bases; bases outside gene matches: 3. Germline CDR1 reads GTSNPN; CDR2 reads SVGIG (reference sequence).